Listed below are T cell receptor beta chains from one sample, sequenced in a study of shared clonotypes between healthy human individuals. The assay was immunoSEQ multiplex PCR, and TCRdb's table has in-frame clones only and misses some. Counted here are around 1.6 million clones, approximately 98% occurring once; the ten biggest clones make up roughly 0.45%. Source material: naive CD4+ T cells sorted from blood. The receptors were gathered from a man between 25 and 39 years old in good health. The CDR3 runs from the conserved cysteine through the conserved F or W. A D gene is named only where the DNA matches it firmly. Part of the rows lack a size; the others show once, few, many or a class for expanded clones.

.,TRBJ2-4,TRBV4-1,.,TGCGCCAGCAGCCACGCGGGGGCGCTTGGCAAAAACATTCAGTACTTC,CASSHAGALGKNIQYF
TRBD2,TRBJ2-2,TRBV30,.,TGTGCCTGGAACGGACTAGCGGGACGCTACACCGGGGAGCTGTTTTTT,CAWNGLAGRYTGELFF
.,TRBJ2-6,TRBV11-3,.,TGTGCCAGCAGCCCCAGCTCTGGGGCCAACGTCCTGACTTTC,CASSPSSGANVLTF
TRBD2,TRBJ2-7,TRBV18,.,TGTGCCAGCTCACCCGCGGGGGGCTACGAGCAGTACTTC,CASSPAGGYEQYF
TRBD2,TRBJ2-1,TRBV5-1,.,TGCGCCAGCAGCTTCCGGACTAGCGAGCAGTTCTTC,CASSFRTSEQFF
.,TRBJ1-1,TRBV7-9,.,TGTGCCAGCAGCTTATATGAAGCTTTCTTT,CASSLYEAFF
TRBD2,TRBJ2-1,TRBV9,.,TGTGCCAGCAGCGTAGTAGGGCTAGCGGGAAATGAGCAGTTCTTC,CASSVVGLAGNEQFF
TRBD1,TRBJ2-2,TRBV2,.,TGTGCCAGCAGTGCCCTAGGGTCGGGACAGGCAAACACCGGGGAGCTGTTTTTT,CASSALGSGQANTGELFF
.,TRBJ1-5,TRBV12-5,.,TGTGCTAGTGCCCCGGACGCTTATCAGCCCCAGCATTTT,CASAPDAYQPQHF
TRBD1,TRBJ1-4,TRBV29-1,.,TGCAGCGCCACTCGACAGGGGAGTCGTGAAAAACTGTTTTTT,CSATRQGSREKLFF
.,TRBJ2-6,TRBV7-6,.,TGTGCCAGCAGCTTGAGCTCTGGGGCCAACGTCCTGACTTTC,CASSLSSGANVLTF
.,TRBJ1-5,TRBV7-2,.,TGTGCCAGCAGCTTAGGAAACAAACAGCCCCAGCATTTT,CASSLGNKQPQHF
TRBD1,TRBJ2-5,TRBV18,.,TGTGCCAGCTCAACCCGGACAGGGCAAGAGACCCAGTACTTC,CASSTRTGQETQYF
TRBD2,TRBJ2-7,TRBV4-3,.,TGCGCCAGCAGCCAAGAGCTAGCGGGAGGCTCCTACGAGCAGTACTTC,CASSQELAGGSYEQYF
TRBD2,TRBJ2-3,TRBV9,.,TGTGCCAGCAGCTCTGAGCGGGAGACTACAGATACGCAGTATTTT,CASSSERETTDTQYF
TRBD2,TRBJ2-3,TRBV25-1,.,TGTGCCAGCAGTTCGGGACTAGCGGGAGCGGGAGATACGCAGTATTTT,CASSSGLAGAGDTQYF
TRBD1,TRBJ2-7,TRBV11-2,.,TGTGCCAGCAGCTTAAGGACAGGTACTACCGGTCATAACTTC,CASSLRTGTTGHNF
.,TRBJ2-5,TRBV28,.,TGTGCCAGCAGCCCGGGGGTTCAAGAGACCCAGTACTTC,CASSPGVQETQYF
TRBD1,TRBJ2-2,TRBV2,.,TGTGCCAGCAGTCCCAGGGGGCGAGAGGGTCCCGGGGAGCTGTTTTTT,CASSPRGREGPGELFF
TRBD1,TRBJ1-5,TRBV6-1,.,TGTGCCAGCAGACGGGACAGGGGGATTGGTCAGCCCCAGCATTTT,CASRRDRGIGQPQHF
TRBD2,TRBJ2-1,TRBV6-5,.,TGTGCCAGCACCAACGGGGGGGAGGGCTACAATGAGCAGTTCTTC,CASTNGGEGYNEQFF
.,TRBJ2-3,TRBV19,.,TGTGCCAGTAGTATAGAGGATACGCAGTATTTT,CASSIEDTQYF
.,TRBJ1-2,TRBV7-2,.,TGTGCCAGCAGCAGAGACGGGCAGGATGTTGGCTACACCTTC,CASSRDGQDVGYTF
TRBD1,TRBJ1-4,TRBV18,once,TGTGCCAGCTCATGGACAGGGATTAATGAAAAACTGTTTTTT,CASSWTGINEKLFF
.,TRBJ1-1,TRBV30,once,TGTGCCTGGAGGGCCCCATGGGGAAAGGGCACTGAAGCTTTCTTT,CAWRAPWGKGTEAFF
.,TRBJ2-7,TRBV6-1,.,TGTGCCAGCAGGGACAGAGCCTACGAGCAGTACTTC,CASRDRAYEQYF
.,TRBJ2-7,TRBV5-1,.,TGCGCCAGCTTTGGAACCGGGGGCATCCACGAGCAGTACTTC,CASFGTGGIHEQYF
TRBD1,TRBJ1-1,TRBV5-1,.,TGCGCCAGCAGCGGGACAGGGGATTTTGGTGAAGCTTTCTTT,CASSGTGDFGEAFF
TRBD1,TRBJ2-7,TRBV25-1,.,TGTGCCAGCAGAGCTGCCCGGGGGACAGGGGGATCCTACGAGCAGTACTTC,CASRAARGTGGSYEQYF
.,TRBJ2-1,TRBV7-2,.,TGTGCCAGCAGCCCGAGACTAGTTTACAATGAGCAGTTCTTC,CASSPRLVYNEQFF
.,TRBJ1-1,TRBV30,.,TGTGCCTGGAGTATAGGAGTAATGAACACTGAAGCTTTCTTT,CAWSIGVMNTEAFF
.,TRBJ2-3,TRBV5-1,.,TGCGCCAGCAGTGAACCAACGGTTAAAGATACGCAGTATTTT,CASSEPTVKDTQYF
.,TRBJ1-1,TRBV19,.,TGTGCCAGTAGTATCCCACAGTTTAACACTGAAGCTTTCTTT,CASSIPQFNTEAFF
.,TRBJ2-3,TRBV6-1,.,TGTGCCAGCAAAAAAAGAAGCACAGATACGCAGTATTTT,CASKKRSTDTQYF
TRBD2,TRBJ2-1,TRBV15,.,TGTGCCACCAGCATGGGACTAGCGGGAGGGCACAATGAGCAGTTCTTC,CATSMGLAGGHNEQFF
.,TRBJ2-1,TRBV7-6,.,TGTGCCAGCAGCTTCGAAGGGCCCTTATCATCCTACAATGAGCAGTTCTTC,CASSFEGPLSSYNEQFF
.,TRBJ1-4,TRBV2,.,TGTGCCAGCAAGAACCCGATGGTTCTGTTTTTT,CASKNPMVLFF
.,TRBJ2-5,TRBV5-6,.,TGTGCCAGCAGCCCCGTCAAGGGGAGTGGGACCCAGTACTTC,CASSPVKGSGTQYF
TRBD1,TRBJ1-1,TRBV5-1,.,TGCGCCAGCAGCCCACAGGGGATGAACACTGAAGCTTTCTTT,CASSPQGMNTEAFF
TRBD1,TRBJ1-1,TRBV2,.,TGTGCCGGCAGGGGGATCAGCGCTGAAGCTTTCTTT,CAGRGISAEAFF
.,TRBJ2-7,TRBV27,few,TGTGCCAGCATGAGGGGCGTCCTTAAGAGCTCCTACGAGCAGTACTTC,CASMRGVLKSSYEQYF
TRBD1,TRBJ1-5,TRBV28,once,TGTGCCAGCAGTTCATCCGGGACAGGGAGCAATCAGCCCCAGCATTTT,CASSSSGTGSNQPQHF
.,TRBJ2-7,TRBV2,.,TGTGCCAGCAGTGTAAATTACGAGTCCTACGAGCAGTACTTC,CASSVNYESYEQYF
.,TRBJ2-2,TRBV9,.,TGTGCCAGCACAAAGACCGGTTCGAACACCGGGGAGCTGTTTTTT,CASTKTGSNTGELFF
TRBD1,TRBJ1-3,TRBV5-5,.,TGTGCCAGCAGCTTAGCGACAGGGAAACCTGGAAACACCATATATTTT,CASSLATGKPGNTIYF
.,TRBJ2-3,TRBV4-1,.,TGCGCCAGCACCCCCTTGGGAGGTACTAGCACAGATACGCAGTATTTT,CASTPLGGTSTDTQYF
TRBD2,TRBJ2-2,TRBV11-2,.,TGTGCCAGCAGCTCTCTAGCGGAGGCCGGGGAGCTGTTTTTT,CASSSLAEAGELFF